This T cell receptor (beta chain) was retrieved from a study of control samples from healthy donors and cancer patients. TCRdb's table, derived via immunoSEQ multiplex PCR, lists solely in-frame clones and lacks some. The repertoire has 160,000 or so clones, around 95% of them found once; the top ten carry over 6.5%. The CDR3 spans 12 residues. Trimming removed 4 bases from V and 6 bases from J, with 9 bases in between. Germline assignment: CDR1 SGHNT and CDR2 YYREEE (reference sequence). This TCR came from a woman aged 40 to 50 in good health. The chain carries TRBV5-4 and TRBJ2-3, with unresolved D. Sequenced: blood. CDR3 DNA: TGTGCCAGCAGCCCCTATATGGATACGCAGTATTTT. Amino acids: CASSPYMDTQYF.